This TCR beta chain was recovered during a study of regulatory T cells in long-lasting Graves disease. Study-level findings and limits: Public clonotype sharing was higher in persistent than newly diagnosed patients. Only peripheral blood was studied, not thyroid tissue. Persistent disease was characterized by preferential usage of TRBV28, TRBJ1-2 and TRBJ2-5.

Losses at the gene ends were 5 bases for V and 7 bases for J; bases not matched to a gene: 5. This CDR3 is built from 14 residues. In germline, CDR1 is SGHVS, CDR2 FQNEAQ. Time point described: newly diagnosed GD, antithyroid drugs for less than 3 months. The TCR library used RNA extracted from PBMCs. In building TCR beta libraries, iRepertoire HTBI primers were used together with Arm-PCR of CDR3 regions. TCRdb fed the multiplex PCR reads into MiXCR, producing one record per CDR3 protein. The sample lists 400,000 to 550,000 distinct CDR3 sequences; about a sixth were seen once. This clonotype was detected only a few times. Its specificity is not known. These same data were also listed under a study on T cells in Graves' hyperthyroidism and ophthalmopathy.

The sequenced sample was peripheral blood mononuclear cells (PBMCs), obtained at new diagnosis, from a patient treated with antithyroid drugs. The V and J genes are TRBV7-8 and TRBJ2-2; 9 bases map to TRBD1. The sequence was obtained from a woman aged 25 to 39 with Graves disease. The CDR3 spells CASSPGQGIGELFF. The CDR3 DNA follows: TGTGCCAGCAGCCCAGGACAGGGGATCGGGGAGCTGTTTTTT.